The entry below describes one T cell receptor beta chain. Its antigen is not identified. This sample was included in a study of somatic mutations in cytotoxic T cells in rheumatoid arthritis. Regarding the study as a whole: Age was associated with higher CD8+ clonality in rheumatoid arthritis patients, not in healthy controls. Statistical analysis of the slight TRBV07 underrepresentation in rheumatoid arthritis patients did not adjust for multiple comparisons.

CDR3 length equals 15 residues. The method was immunoSEQ multiplex PCR; TCRdb's version includes in-frame clones alone and lacks a portion of them. The profile shows around 6,500 clones, roughly 70% of them singletons. The rearrangement links TRBV12-2 to TRBJ2-7; the tabulated D call, TRBD1, remains unverified against the DNA. TRBV12-2 is noted as a pseudogene. This TCR was recovered from a man in his forties or fifties in good health. Specimen: CD8+ T cells sorted from blood. CDR3 region: CASRLGGTAPYEQYV. DNA for the CDR3: TGTGCAAGTCGCTTAGGGGGGACAGCCCCCTACGAGCAGTACGTC.